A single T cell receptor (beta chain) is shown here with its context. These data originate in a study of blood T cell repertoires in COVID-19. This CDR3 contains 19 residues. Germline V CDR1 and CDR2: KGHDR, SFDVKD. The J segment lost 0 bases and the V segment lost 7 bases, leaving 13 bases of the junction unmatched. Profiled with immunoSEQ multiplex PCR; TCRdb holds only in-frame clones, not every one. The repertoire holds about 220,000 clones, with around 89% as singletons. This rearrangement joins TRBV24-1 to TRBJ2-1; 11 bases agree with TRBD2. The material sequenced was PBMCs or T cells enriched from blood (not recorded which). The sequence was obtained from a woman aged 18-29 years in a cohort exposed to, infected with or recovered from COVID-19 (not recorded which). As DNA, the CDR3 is TGTGCCACCAGCAGGTTCCCACTAGCGGGAGTCCCCTCCTACAATGAGCAGTTCTTC. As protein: CATSRFPLAGVPSYNEQFF.